This T cell receptor (beta chain) was recovered during a study of beta chain features in type 1 diabetes. Overall study results and limits: A greater similarity of naive, central memory and Treg TCRB repertoires was seen among patients than among healthy donors. All four CD4+ subsets from Type 1 diabetes patients carried moderately but significantly shorter TCRB CDR3s. Reduced insertions and increased deletions marked VDJ junctions in type 1 diabetes patients.

Without exception, sorted populations had purity beyond 98%. CDR3 length: 13 amino acids. Germline V gene lookup returns CDR1 SGDLS and CDR2 YYNGEE. Between the trimmed V and J ends, which lost 4 bases and 0 bases, there was a span of 7 bases. Of note for this clone: Its antigen is unknown.

TCRB transcripts that were expressed got sequenced, as all of the isolated RNA had been reverse transcribed. The protocol was immunoSEQ multiplex PCR, while the TCRdb copy is restricted to in-frame clones and leaves out a portion. The sample lists some 700,000 clones, 13% seen once, with approximately 0.022% in the top ten. This TCR derives from a man between 18 and 29 years old with type 1 diabetes. V gene TRBV9 combines with J gene TRBJ1-1; D is undetermined. Sequencing was performed on naive CD4+ T cells from blood. This CDR3 is CASSTSMNTEAFF. CDR3 nucleotides: TGTGCCAGCAGCACGAGCATGAACACTGAAGCTTTCTTT.